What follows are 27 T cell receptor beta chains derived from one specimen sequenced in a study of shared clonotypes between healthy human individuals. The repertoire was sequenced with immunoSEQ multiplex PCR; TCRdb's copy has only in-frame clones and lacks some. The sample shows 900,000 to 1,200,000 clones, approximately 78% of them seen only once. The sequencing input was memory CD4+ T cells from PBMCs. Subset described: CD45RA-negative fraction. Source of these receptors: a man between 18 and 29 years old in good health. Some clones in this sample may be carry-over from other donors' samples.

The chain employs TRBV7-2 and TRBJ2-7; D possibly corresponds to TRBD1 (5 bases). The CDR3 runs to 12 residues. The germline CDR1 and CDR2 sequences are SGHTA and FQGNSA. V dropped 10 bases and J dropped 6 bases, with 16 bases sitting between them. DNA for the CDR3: TGTGCCACAGGGCTTCTGGGTAGCGAGCAGTACTTC. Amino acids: CATGLLGSEQYF.

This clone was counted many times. The DNA of the CDR3 is TGTGCCAGCAGCTTAGCGGTGTACGGGGAGCTGTTTTTT. This translates into CASSLAVYGELFF. The gene calls are TRBV7-2 and TRBJ2-2; no reliable D call. Germline CDR1 is SGHTA and CDR2 is FQGNSA. The V end lost 0 bases, the J end lost 7 bases, and 6 bases lay between the germline ends. The CDR3 extends over 13 amino acids.

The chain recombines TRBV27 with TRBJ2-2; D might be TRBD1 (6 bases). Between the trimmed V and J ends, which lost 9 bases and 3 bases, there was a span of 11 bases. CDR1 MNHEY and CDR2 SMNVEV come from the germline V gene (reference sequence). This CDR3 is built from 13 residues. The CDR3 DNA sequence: TGTGCCAGTGCGACAGGCCACACCGGGGAGCTGTTTTTT. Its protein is CASATGHTGELFF.

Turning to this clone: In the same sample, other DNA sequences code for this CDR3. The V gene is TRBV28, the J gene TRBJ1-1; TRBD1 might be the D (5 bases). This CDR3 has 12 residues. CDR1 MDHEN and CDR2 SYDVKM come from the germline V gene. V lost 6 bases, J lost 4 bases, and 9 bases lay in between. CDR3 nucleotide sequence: TGTGCCAGCAGGCAGGGTGGCACTGAAGCTTTCTTT. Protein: CASRQGGTEAFF.

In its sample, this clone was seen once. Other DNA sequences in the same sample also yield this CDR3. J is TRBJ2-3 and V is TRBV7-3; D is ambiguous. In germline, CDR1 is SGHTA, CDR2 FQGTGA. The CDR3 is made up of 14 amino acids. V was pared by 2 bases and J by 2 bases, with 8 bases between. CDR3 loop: CASSLLGPTDTQYF. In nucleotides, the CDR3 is TGTGCCAGCAGCTTACTAGGGCCCACAGATACGCAGTATTTT.

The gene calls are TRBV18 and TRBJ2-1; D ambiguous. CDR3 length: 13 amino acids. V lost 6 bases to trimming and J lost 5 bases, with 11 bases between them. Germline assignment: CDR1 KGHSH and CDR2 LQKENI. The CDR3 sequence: CASSSGPNNEQFF. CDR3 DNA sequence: TGTGCCAGCTCCAGTGGGCCGAACAATGAGCAGTTCTTC.

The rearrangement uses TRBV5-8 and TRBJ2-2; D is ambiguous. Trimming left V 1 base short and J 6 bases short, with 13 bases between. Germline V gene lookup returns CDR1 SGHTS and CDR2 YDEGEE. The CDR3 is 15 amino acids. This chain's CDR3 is CASSLLVSGPGELFF. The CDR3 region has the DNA TGTGCCAGCAGCTTGTTGGTGTCAGGCCCCGGGGAGCTGTTTTTT. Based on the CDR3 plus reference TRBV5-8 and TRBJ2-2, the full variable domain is EAGVTQSPTHLIKTRGQQATLRCSPISGHTSVYWYQQALGLGLQFLLWYDEGEERNRGNFPPRFSGRQFPNYSSELNVNALELEDSALYLCASSLLVSGPGELFFGEGSRLTVL.

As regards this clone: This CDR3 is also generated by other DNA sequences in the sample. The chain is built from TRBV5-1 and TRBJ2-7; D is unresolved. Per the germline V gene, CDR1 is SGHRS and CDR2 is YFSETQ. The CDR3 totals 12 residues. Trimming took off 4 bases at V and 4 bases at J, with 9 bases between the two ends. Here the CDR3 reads CASSPLGYEQYF. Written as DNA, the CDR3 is TGCGCCAGCAGCCCCCTAGGGTACGAGCAGTACTTC.

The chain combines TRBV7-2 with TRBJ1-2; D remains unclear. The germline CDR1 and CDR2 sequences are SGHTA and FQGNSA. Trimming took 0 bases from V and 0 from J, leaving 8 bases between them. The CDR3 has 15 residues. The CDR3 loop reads CASSLAPVTNYGYTF. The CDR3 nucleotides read TGTGCCAGCAGCTTAGCGCCAGTCACTAACTATGGCTACACCTTC.

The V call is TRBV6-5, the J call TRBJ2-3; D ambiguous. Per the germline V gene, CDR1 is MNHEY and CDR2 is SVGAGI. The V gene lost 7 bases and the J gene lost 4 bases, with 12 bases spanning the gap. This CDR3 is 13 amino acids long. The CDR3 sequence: CASTDRTADTQYF. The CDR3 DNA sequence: TGTGCCAGCACCGATCGTACGGCAGATACGCAGTATTTT.

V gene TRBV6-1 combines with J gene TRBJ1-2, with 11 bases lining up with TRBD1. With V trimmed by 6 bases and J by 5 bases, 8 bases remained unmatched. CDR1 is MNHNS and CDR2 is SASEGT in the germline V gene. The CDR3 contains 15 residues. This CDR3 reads CASRPGQGDIYGYTF. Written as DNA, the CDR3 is TGTGCCAGCAGGCCGGGACAGGGGGATATTTATGGCTACACCTTC.

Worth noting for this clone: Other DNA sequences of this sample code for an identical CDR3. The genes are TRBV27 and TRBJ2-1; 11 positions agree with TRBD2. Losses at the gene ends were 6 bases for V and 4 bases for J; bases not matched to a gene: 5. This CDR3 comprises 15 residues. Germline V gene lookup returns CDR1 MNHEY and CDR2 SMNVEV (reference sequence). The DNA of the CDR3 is TGTGCCAGCAGCTCACTAGCGGGGGTTTACAATGAGCAGTTCTTC. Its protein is CASSSLAGVYNEQFF.

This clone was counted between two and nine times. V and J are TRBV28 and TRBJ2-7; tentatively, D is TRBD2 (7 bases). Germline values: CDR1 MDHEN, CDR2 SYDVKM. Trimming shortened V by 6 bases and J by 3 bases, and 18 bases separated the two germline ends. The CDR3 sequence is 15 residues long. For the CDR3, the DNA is TGTGCCAGCAGCCCGGGGGGCGGGGTAGTCTACGAGCAGTACTTC. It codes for CASSPGGGVVYEQYF.

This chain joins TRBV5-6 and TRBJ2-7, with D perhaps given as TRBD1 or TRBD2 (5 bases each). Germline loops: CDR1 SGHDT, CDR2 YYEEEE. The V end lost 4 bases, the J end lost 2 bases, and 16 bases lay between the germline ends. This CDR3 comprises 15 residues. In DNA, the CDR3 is TGTGCCAGCAGCCCCCTCCTAGGGGACGCCTACGAGCAGTACTTC. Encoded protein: CASSPLLGDAYEQYF. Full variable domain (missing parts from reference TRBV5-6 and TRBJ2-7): DAGVTQSPTHLIKTRGQQVTLRCSPKSGHDTVSWYQQALGQGPQFIFQYYEEEERQRGNFPDRFSGHQFPNYSSELNVNALLLGDSALYLCASSPLLGDAYEQYFGPGTRLTVT.

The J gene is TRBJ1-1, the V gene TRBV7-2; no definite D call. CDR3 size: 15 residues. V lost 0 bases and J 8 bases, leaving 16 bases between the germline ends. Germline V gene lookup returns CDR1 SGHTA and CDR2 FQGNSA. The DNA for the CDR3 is TGTGCCAGCAGCTTAGCTACACTGACACTTCCCGAAGCTTTCTTT. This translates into CASSLATLTLPEAFF.

CDR3 DNA: TGCGCCAGCAGCTTGGAGGGACAGCTTAATGAAAAACTGTTTTTT. Translated: CASSLEGQLNEKLFF. V gene TRBV5-1 combines with J gene TRBJ1-4; 7 nucleotides align to TRBD1. Germline trimming cut 0 bases from V and 4 bases from J; bases unmatched to any gene: 3. This CDR3 spans 15 amino acids. The germline V gene encodes CDR1 SGHRS and CDR2 YFSETQ.

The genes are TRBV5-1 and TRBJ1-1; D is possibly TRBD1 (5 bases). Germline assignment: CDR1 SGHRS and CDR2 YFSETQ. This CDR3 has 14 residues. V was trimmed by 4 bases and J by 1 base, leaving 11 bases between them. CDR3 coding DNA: TGCGCCAGCAGCCCCGAAAGGGGGAACACTGAAGCTTTCTTT. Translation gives CASSPERGNTEAFF.

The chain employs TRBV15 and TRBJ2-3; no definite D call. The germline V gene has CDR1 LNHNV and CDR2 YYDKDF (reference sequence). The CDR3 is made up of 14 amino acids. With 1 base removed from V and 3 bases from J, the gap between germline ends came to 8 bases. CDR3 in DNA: TGTGCCACCAGCAGAGGGCAAGGGACAGATACGCAGTATTTT. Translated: CATSRGQGTDTQYF.

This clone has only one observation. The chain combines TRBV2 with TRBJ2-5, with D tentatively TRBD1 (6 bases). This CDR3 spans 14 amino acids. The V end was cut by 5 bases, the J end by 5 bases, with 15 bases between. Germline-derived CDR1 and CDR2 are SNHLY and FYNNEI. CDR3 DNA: TGTGCCAGCAGTCTCAGGGGACGTCAGGAGACCCAGTACTTC. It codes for CASSLRGRQETQYF.

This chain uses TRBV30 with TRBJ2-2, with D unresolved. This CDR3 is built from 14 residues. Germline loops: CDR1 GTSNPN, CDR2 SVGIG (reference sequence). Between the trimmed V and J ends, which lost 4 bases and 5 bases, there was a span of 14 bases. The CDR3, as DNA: TGTGCCTGGAAGCATAGTACTGTAACCGGGGAGCTGTTTTTT. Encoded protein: CAWKHSTVTGELFF.

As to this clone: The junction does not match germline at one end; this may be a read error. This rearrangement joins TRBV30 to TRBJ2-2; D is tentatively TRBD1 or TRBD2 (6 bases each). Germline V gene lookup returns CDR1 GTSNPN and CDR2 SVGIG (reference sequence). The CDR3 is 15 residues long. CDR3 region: CARRNAGEDTGELFF. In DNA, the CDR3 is TGTGCCCGGAGGAATGCAGGGGAGGATACCGGGGAGCTGTTTTTT.

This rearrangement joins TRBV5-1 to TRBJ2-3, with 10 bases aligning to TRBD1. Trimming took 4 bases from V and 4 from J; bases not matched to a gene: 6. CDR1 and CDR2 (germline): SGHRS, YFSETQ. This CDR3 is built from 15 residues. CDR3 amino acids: CASSEGTGDADTQYF. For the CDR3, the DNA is TGCGCCAGCAGCGAAGGGACAGGGGATGCAGATACGCAGTATTTT.

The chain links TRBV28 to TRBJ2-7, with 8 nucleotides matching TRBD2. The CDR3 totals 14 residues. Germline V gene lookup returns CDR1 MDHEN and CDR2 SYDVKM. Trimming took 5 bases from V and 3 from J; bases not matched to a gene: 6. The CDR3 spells CASSPAGAHYEQYF. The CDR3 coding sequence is TGTGCCAGCAGTCCAGCGGGAGCTCACTACGAGCAGTACTTC.

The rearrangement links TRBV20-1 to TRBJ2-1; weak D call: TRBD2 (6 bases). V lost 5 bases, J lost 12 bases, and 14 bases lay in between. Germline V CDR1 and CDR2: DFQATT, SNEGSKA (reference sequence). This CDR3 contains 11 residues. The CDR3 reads CSARDWSGQFF. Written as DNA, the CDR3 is TGCAGTGCTCGGGACTGGTCTGGGCAGTTCTTC.

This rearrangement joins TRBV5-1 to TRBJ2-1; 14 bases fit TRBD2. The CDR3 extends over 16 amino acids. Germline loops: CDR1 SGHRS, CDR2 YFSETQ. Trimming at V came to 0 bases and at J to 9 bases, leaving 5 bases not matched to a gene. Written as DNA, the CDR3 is TGCGCCAGCAGCTTGGGACTAGCGGGAGGGCTGAGTGAGCAGTTCTTC. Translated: CASSLGLAGGLSEQFF. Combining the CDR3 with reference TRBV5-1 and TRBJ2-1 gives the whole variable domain KAGVTQTPRYLIKTRGQQVTLSCSPISGHRSVSWYQQTPGQGLQFLFEYFSETQRNKGNFPGRFSGRQFSNSRSEMNVSTLELGDSALYLCASSLGLAGGLSEQFFGPGTRLTVL.

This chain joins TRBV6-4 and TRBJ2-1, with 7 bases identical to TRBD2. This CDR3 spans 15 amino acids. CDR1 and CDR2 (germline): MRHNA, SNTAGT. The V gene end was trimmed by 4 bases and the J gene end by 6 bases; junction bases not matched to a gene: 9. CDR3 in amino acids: CASSVMAGVTNEQFF. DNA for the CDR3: TGTGCCAGCAGTGTGATGGCGGGAGTAACCAATGAGCAGTTCTTC.

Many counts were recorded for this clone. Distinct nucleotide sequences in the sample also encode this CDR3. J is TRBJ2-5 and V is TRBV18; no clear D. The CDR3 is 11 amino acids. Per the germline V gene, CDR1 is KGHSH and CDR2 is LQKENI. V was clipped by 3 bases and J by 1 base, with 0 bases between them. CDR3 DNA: TGTGCCAGCTCACCCCAAGAGACCCAGTACTTC. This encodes CASSPQETQYF.